A selection of T cell receptor beta chains follows, all from one sample in a study of blood T cell repertoires in COVID-19. Clones were read by immunoSEQ multiplex PCR, and TCRdb kept only the in-frame ones, dropping some. The sample lists some 200,000 clones, approximately 80% seen once, with 6.9% in the top ten. Source material: peripheral blood. All receptors derive from a human donor with acute or convalescent COVID-19. The donor label of this sample is uncertain. CDR3s include the opening cysteine and the closing phenylalanine or tryptophan. The D gene is left open where the match is weak. A clone size is listed for some rows: how often the clone was seen (once, few, many), or a class if it is expanded.

D gene	V gene	clone size	J gene	CDR3 protein	CDR3 DNA
.	TRBV7-6	once	TRBJ1-4	CASSSTNEKLFF	TGTGCCAGCAGCTCTACTAATGAAAAACTGTTTTTT
.	TRBV11-2	.	TRBJ1-2	CASSLGAGATYGYTF	TGTGCCAGCAGCTTAGGGGCGGGGGCGACCTATGGCTACACCTTC
.	TRBV2	.	TRBJ2-5	CASSEARRSPGTQYF	TGTGCCAGCAGTGAAGCGCGCCGTTCGCCGGGGACCCAGTACTTC
.	TRBV7-7	.	TRBJ2-5	CASSLGGGGGETQYF	TGTGCCAGCAGCTTAGGGGGAGGTGGGGGAGAGACCCAGTACTTC
.	TRBV5-1	.	TRBJ2-7	CASSPSGAYEQYF	TGCGCCAGCAGCCCCTCGGGGGCCTACGAGCAGTACTTC
TRBD2	TRBV19	.	TRBJ2-1	CASSIDLAGVAARFF	TGTGCCAGTAGTATAGATCTAGCGGGAGTGGCAGCGCGGTTCTTC
TRBD1	TRBV7-8	.	TRBJ1-5	CASSLGRGPGGSNQPQHF	TGTGCCAGCAGCTTAGGCAGGGGGCCCGGCGGTAGCAATCAGCCCCAGCATTTT
.	TRBV11-1	few	TRBJ2-7	CASSQGAGPTYEQYF	TGTGCCAGCAGCCAAGGGGCCGGACCCACCTACGAGCAGTACTTC
.	TRBV6-6	.	TRBJ1-2	CASSYSTGASGGYTF	TGTGCCAGCAGTTACTCGACAGGCGCTTCGGGTGGCTACACCTTC
TRBD1	TRBV18	few	TRBJ2-3	CASSPDRGKGDTQYF	TGTGCCAGCTCACCGGACAGGGGAAAGGGAGATACGCAGTATTTT
TRBD1	TRBV14	.	TRBJ1-6	CASSPRRDSALHF	TGTGCCAGCAGCCCACGAAGGGACAGCGCCCTCCACTTT
TRBD2	TRBV6-5	.	TRBJ2-2	CASSYSGQGGAGELFF	TGTGCCAGCAGTTACTCCGGGCAGGGAGGGGCCGGGGAGCTGTTTTTT
.	TRBV5-1	.	TRBJ1-1	CASSLGQPNTEAFF	TGCGCCAGCAGCTTGGGACAGCCGAACACTGAAGCTTTCTTT
TRBD2	TRBV11-2	.	TRBJ2-1	CASSLDGTSEQFF	TGTGCCAGCAGCTTAGACGGGACTAGTGAGCAGTTCTTC
TRBD2	TRBV4-2	.	TRBJ2-6	CASSQDSREAGANVLTF	TGTGCCAGCAGCCAAGATTCGCGGGAGGCCGGGGCCAACGTCCTGACTTTC
.	TRBV19	.	TRBJ1-1	CASSGWSEYTEAFF	TGTGCCAGTAGCGGGTGGAGTGAATACACTGAAGCTTTCTTT
TRBD1	TRBV6-6	.	TRBJ2-7	CASRQGPSGEQYF	TGTGCCAGCAGACAGGGGCCCTCGGGCGAGCAGTACTTC
.	TRBV28	.	TRBJ2-2	CASSFRRDTGELFF	TGTGCCAGCAGTTTTCGCCGGGACACCGGGGAGCTGTTTTTT
TRBD1	TRBV5-1	.	TRBJ1-6	CASSLTGTAGSPLHF	TGCGCCAGCAGCCTCACCGGGACAGCCGGTTCACCCCTCCACTTT
.	TRBV11-2	once	TRBJ1-1	CASSQSWANTEAFF	TGTGCCAGCAGCCAGTCGTGGGCTAACACTGAAGCTTTCTTT
TRBD2	TRBV19	.	TRBJ2-1	CASSIGTSGLNEQFF	TGTGCCAGTAGTATCGGGACTAGCGGGCTCAATGAGCAGTTCTTC
TRBD2	TRBV5-1	.	TRBJ2-3	CASRLAGLGTDTQYF	TGCGCCAGCAGACTAGCGGGTTTGGGGACAGATACGCAGTATTTT
TRBD2	TRBV24-1	.	TRBJ2-1	CATSDASGRSYNEQFF	TGTGCCACCAGTGATGCTAGCGGGAGATCCTACAATGAGCAGTTCTTC
TRBD1	TRBV5-1	.	TRBJ2-2	CASSLDRVTGELFF	TGCGCCAGCAGCCTCGACAGGGTCACCGGGGAGCTGTTTTTT
TRBD2	TRBV5-1	.	TRBJ2-7	CATRRGGQVNEQYF	TGCGCCACCCGTCGCGGGGGGCAAGTGAACGAGCAGTACTTC
.	TRBV19	.	TRBJ2-3	CASSGRASHTDTQYF	TGTGCCAGTAGTGGGCGCGCATCCCACACAGATACGCAGTATTTT
TRBD1	TRBV27	.	TRBJ1-2	CASSFSATGTGYHGYTF	TGTGCCAGCAGTTTTTCCGCCACCGGGACAGGGTATCATGGCTACACCTTC
TRBD2	TRBV5-1	.	TRBJ2-7	CASSSTSGGFYEQYF	TGCGCCAGCAGCTCCACTAGCGGGGGGTTCTACGAGCAGTACTTC
TRBD2	TRBV10-3	.	TRBJ2-3	CATRGLAGSTDTQYF	TGTGCCACGCGGGGGCTAGCGGGAAGCACAGATACGCAGTATTTT
.	TRBV28	.	TRBJ2-3	CASRDRTTQYF	TGTGCCAGCAGAGACAGGACCACGCAGTATTTT
TRBD1	TRBV28	.	TRBJ1-2	CASSPRGTGRGGGYTF	TGTGCCAGCAGCCCCCGGGGGACAGGGAGGGGCGGTGGCTACACCTTC
.	TRBV12-5	few	TRBJ2-3	CASGFERATDTQYF	TGTGCTAGTGGTTTCGAGAGGGCGACAGATACGCAGTATTTT
.	TRBV28	.	TRBJ1-1	CASSPPLAPGTEAFF	TGTGCCAGCAGCCCTCCACTCGCGCCCGGCACTGAAGCTTTCTTT
.	TRBV29-1	.	TRBJ1-2	CSVEKGGYGYTF	TGCAGTGTTGAGAAGGGAGGCTATGGCTACACCTTC
TRBD1	TRBV10-3	once	TRBJ1-1	CAIKSQGAGNTEAFF	TGTGCCATCAAATCGCAGGGGGCTGGGAACACTGAAGCTTTCTTT
TRBD1	TRBV11-2	.	TRBJ1-2	CASSLNQGEDGYTF	TGTGCCAGCAGCTTAAATCAGGGGGAGGATGGCTACACCTTC
.	TRBV9	.	TRBJ1-3	CASSVRGSSGNTIYF	TGTGCCAGCAGCGTGAGAGGGTCCTCTGGAAACACCATATATTTT
.	TRBV6-5	.	TRBJ2-7	CASSYEAGGSYEQYF	TGTGCCAGCAGTTACGAGGCAGGGGGGTCCTACGAGCAGTACTTC
.	TRBV6-5	.	TRBJ1-6	CASSYADRTNSPLHF	TGTGCCAGCAGTTACGCCGACAGGACCAATTCACCCCTCCACTTT
.	TRBV28	.	TRBJ1-1	CASSPWWQGTNTEAFF	TGTGCCAGCAGTCCTTGGTGGCAGGGGACGAACACTGAAGCTTTCTTT
.	TRBV2	.	TRBJ2-3	CASSIQGTDTQYF	TGTGCCAGCAGTATTCAGGGGACAGATACGCAGTATTTT
.	TRBV28	.	TRBJ2-3	CASSPPTRNTQYF	TGTGCCAGCAGTCCCCCGACACGGAATACGCAGTATTTT
.	TRBV7-8	few	TRBJ2-2	CASSPEQRLPTGELFF	TGTGCCAGCAGCCCAGAGCAGCGACTCCCCACCGGGGAGCTGTTTTTT
.	TRBV5-6	.	TRBJ1-2	CASSFFRGYYGYTF	TGTGCCAGCAGCTTCTTTAGGGGGTACTATGGCTACACCTTC
TRBD2	TRBV6-1	.	TRBJ2-7	CASSEGIRLAGVSYEQYF	TGTGCCAGCAGTGAAGGAATCCGGCTAGCGGGAGTCTCCTACGAGCAGTACTTC
TRBD1	TRBV6-1	.	TRBJ2-6	CASSEVGQGTISGANVLTF	TGTGCCAGCAGTGAAGTAGGACAGGGGACAATCTCTGGGGCCAACGTCCTGACTTTC
.	TRBV5-8	few	TRBJ2-2	CASRLTYTGELFF	TGTGCCAGCAGGCTGACATATACCGGGGAGCTGTTTTTT
TRBD1	TRBV9	.	TRBJ2-6	CASSSTLQGAGANVLTF	TGTGCCAGCAGTTCAACCTTACAGGGGGCTGGGGCCAACGTCCTGACTTTC
.	TRBV29-1	.	TRBJ1-1	CSVEGVAAGAFF	TGCAGCGTTGAAGGTGTAGCAGCTGGAGCTTTCTTT
TRBD1	TRBV28	.	TRBJ2-3	CASLGTGGKTTQYF	TGTGCCAGCTTGGGGACAGGGGGTAAAACTACGCAGTATTTT
TRBD1	TRBV5-6	.	TRBJ1-1	CASSSRDRGLYTEAFF	TGTGCCAGCAGCTCTCGGGACAGGGGGCTGTACACTGAAGCTTTCTTT
.	TRBV7-2	.	TRBJ1-5	CASSLEGGQPQHF	TGTGCCAGCAGCTTAGAAGGGGGTCAGCCCCAGCATTTT
TRBD2	TRBV29-1	.	TRBJ2-1	CSVLRTSSGEQFF	TGCAGCGTGCTAAGGACTAGCTCGGGTGAGCAGTTCTTC
TRBD1	TRBV6-2/TRBV6-3	.	TRBJ1-2	CASSYGDRPLRGYTF	TGTGCCAGCAGTTACGGGGACAGGCCCCTGCGGGGCTACACCTTC
TRBD1	TRBV9	.	TRBJ2-2	CASSPRQGETGELFF	TGTGCCAGCAGCCCAAGACAGGGGGAAACCGGGGAGCTGTTTTTT
TRBD2	TRBV24-1	.	TRBJ2-1	CATTVWGNSTSGRIDEQFF	TGTGCCACCACCGTTTGGGGTAATTCGACTAGCGGGAGGATCGATGAGCAGTTCTTC
TRBD2	TRBV6-2/TRBV6-3	.	TRBJ2-7	CASSYFGTSGYEQYF	TGTGCCAGCAGTTACTTCGGGACTAGCGGATACGAGCAGTACTTC
.	TRBV27	.	TRBJ1-4	CAHLGEPSSNEKLFF	TGTGCCCACCTCGGGGAGCCTTCATCTAATGAAAAACTGTTTTTT
.	TRBV7-2	.	TRBJ1-4	CASSFAYNRVEKLFF	TGTGCCAGCAGCTTCGCCTATAACAGGGTTGAAAAACTGTTTTTT